The rows below give T cell receptor beta chains drawn from one sample of a study of CD8 T cells in Susac syndrome. A single record per CDR3 protein comes from TCRdb applying MiXCR to the immunoSEQ multiplex PCR reads. The table shows around 180,000 distinct CDR3 sequences, with 90% to 97% occurring only once. Sequencing input: CD4+ T cells from PBMCs. The receptors come from a human donor with multiple sclerosis. Each CDR3 is given without its conserved first and last residue. A clone size is listed for some rows: how often the clone was seen (once, few, many), or a class if it is expanded.

>TRBJ2-5|.|TRBV20-1
SATYRGASGETQY
>TRBJ1-2|.|TRBV30
AWTPLLGSQGDGYT
>TRBJ1-1|.|TRBV21-1
ASSPRVLAF
>TRBJ2-3|.|TRBV7-6
ASSLVANTDTQY
>TRBJ2-5|.|TRBV7-9
ASRIRETQY
>TRBJ1-5|.|TRBV24-1
ATSGQPNQPQH
>TRBJ2-7|once|TRBV3-1
ASSQLFYEQY
>TRBJ1-4|.|TRBV9
ASSRGQALGEKLF
>TRBJ1-2|.|TRBV19
ASSEQGDYGYT
>TRBJ2-3|.|TRBV11-2
ASSTRAQGKLTDTQY
>TRBJ2-1|.|TRBV5-4
ASSRETTTYNEQF
>TRBJ1-2|.|TRBV5-1
ASSGSPGQGIGYT